This entry describes one T cell receptor beta chain. The target antigen is unknown. In nominal health when sampled, donors likely had unrecorded immune exposures nonetheless. It was with 60 Vbeta and 13 Jbeta primers that the PCR ran. Using immunoSEQ multiplex PCR, the repertoire was profiled, and TCRdb retains in-frame clones only, with some absent. The table shows roughly 97,000 clones, with approximately 70% occurring only once. This sample was included in a study of cytomegalovirus exposure and HLA in healthy donors. Study-wide results and limits: Most TCR beta V segments were productive about 90% or about 30% of the time in an earlier analysis.

Germline values: CDR1 MNHEY, CDR2 SVGAGI. The CDR3 extends over 14 amino acids. The V gene end was trimmed by 4 bases and the J gene end by 8 bases; junction bases not matched to a gene: 9. This chain uses TRBV6-5 with TRBJ1-2, with TRBD1 identical over 8 bases. Sequenced sample: PBMCs. The sequence was obtained from a man in his forties in good health and CMV-seronegative. The CDR3 here is CASSLWQGAAGYTF. The CDR3 nucleotides are TGTGCCAGCAGTTTATGGCAGGGGGCAGCGGGCTACACCTTC.